This T cell receptor beta chain is drawn from a study of blood T cell repertoires in COVID-19. Study overall: Acute-phase and convalescent COVID-19 samples originated in the United States, Italy and Spain. The cDNA or gDNA used as material had been derived from T cells, B-cell-depleted T cells, or PBMCs.

Seattle enrolled patients during active infection and tracked them longitudinally. In the original workflow: Reference gene primer amplification yielded estimated nucleated cell counts. Some clones are missing from TCRdb's copy, which holds only in-frame ones; the method was immunoSEQ multiplex PCR. V and J calls and clone size are given by that table; D and trimming were obtained from the DNA. Of roughly 500,000 clones in the sample, about 88% were seen once. The CDR3 sequence is 18 residues long. Germline V gene sequence: CDR1 SEHNR, CDR2 FQNEAQ (reference sequence). Trimming took 0 bases from V and 4 from J; bases not matched to a gene: 11.

Sequencing was carried out using peripheral blood. The TCR originated in a man between 18 and 35 years old with COVID-19, enrolled during active disease. The rearrangement uses TRBV7-9 and TRBJ2-7; 11 bases line up with TRBD2. The CDR3 loop reads CASSLATRGTSGKYEQYF. CDR3 in DNA: TGTGCCAGCAGCTTAGCGACGAGGGGGACTAGCGGTAAATACGAGCAGTACTTC.